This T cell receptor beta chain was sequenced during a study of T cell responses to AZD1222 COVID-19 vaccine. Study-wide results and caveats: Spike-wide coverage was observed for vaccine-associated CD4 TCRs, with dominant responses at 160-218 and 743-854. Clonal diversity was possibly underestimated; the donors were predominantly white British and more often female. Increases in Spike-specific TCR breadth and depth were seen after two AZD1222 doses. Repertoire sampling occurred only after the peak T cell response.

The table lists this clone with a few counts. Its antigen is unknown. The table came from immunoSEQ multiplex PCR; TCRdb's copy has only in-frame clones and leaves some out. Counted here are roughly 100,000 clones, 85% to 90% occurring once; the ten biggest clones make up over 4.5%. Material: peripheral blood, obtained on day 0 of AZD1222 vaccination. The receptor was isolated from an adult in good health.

CDR3 region: CASSYDREVNTEAFF. In DNA form, the CDR3 reads TGTGCCAGCAGTTACGATCGGGAGGTGAACACTGAAGCTTTCTTT. The genes are TRBV6-5 and TRBJ1-1, with D uncertain. Trimming shortened V by 2 bases and J by 0 bases, and 10 bases separated the two germline ends. Germline lookup yields CDR1 MNHEY and CDR2 SVGAGI. The CDR3 has 15 amino acids.